This T cell receptor (beta chain) emerged from a study of cytomegalovirus exposure and HLA in healthy donors. With regard to this clone: The target antigen is unknown.

Use of 60 Vbeta and 13 Jbeta primers characterized the PCR. Method: immunoSEQ multiplex PCR; TCRdb's copy keeps in-frame clones and lacks some. The data contain 200,000 to 250,000 clones, 78% of them seen just once; the ten biggest clones take up around 4%. Regarding the study as a whole: Researchers counted approximately 160 TCR beta chains as cytomegalovirus-associated. Most TCR sequences showed up rarely, but some public TCRs showed up in many donors. Another analysis was done later, and it associated 15,000 to 20,000 TCR beta sequences with HLA alleles at 0.05 false discovery rate. For TCR beta chains, V- and J-gene trimming was later linked to a missense DCLRE1C variant.

This CDR3 is 11 amino acids long. The germline V gene encodes CDR1 SGHAT and CDR2 FQDESV (reference sequence). Trimming shortened V by 5 bases and J by 4 bases, and 3 bases separated the two germline ends. The TCR originated in a male donor in good health and CMV-seronegative. The V and J genes are TRBV11-1 and TRBJ2-1, with D unclear. The material sequenced was PBMCs. Here the CDR3 reads CASSHYNEQFF. DNA for the CDR3: TGTGCCAGCAGCCATTACAATGAGCAGTTCTTC.